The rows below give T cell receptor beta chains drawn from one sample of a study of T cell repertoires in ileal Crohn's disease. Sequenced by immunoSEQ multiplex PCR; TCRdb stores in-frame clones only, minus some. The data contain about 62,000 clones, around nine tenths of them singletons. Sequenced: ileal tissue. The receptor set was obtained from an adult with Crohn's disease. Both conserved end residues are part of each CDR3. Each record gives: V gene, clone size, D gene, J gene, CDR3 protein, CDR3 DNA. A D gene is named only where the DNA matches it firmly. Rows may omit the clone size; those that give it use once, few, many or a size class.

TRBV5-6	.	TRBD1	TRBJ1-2	CASSERGRPYGYTF	TGTGCCAGCTCGGAAAGGGGGCGCCCCTATGGCTACACCTTC
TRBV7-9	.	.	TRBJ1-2	CASSSPGPNYGYTF	TGTGCCAGCAGCTCCCCAGGGCCTAACTATGGCTACACCTTC
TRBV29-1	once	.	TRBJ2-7	CSVERVGGEQYF	TGCAGCGTCGAAAGGGTAGGGGGCGAGCAGTACTTC
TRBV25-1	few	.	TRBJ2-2	CASSEFTGTGELFF	TGTGCCAGCAGTGAATTCACAGGGACCGGGGAGCTGTTTTTT
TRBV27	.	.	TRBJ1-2	CASKGPGNNYGYTF	TGTGCCAGCAAAGGTCCAGGAAATAACTATGGCTACACCTTC
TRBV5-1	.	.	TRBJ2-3	CASSLAAETITDTQYF	TGCGCCAGCAGCTTGGCCGCAGAAACCATCACAGATACGCAGTATTTT
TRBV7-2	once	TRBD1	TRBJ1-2	CASSPRQGTNGYTF	TGTGCCAGCAGCCCCCGACAGGGGACAAATGGCTACACCTTC
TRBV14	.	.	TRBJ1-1	CASSLQGGTEAFF	TGTGCCAGCAGCCTCCAAGGGGGCACTGAAGCTTTCTTT
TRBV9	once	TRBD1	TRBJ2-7	CASSPQGNGYYEQYF	TGTGCCAGCAGCCCACAGGGGAACGGGTACTACGAGCAGTACTTC
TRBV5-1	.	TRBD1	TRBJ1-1	CASSPRQGVIPEAFF	TGCGCCAGCAGCCCAAGACAGGGTGTGATCCCTGAAGCTTTCTTT
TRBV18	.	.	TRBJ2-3	CASSPGQRTDTQYF	TGTGCCAGCTCACCAGGACAGCGCACAGATACGCAGTATTTT
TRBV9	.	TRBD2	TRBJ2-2	CASSPGGSSTGELFF	TGTGCCAGCTCCCCGGGCGGGAGTTCCACCGGGGAGCTGTTTTTT
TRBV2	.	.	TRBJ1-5	CASRLGPGSNQPQHF	TGTGCCAGCAGGCTGGGGCCGGGTAGCAATCAGCCCCAGCATTTT
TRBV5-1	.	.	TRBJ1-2	CASSLDPGRGGYTF	TGCGCCAGCAGCTTGGACCCGGGGAGGGGTGGCTACACCTTC
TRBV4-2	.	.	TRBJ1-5	CASSQEGLSNQPQHF	TGTGCCAGCAGCCAAGAGGGGCTTAGCAATCAGCCCCAGCATTTT
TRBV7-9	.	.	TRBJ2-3	CASSLSAGAPTDTQYF	TGTGCCAGCAGCTTATCGGCGGGGGCTCCCACAGATACGCAGTATTTT
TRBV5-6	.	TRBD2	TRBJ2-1	CASSLQAGRMLYEQFF	TGTGCCAGCAGCCTCCAAGCGGGACGAATGCTTTATGAGCAGTTCTTC
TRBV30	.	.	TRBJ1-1	CAWSVRSAGNTEAFF	TGTGCCTGGAGTGTACGTAGCGCGGGGAACACTGAAGCTTTCTTT